This paragraph reports one T cell receptor beta chain. These data originate in a study of blood T cell repertoires in COVID-19. Study details: Whether acute or convalescent, the COVID-19 samples came from the United States, Italy and Spain. PBMCs, B-cell-depleted T cells, or T cells provided the cDNA or gDNA that made up the material.

Germline assignment: CDR1 MNHEY and CDR2 SMNVEV (reference sequence). This CDR3 region has 15 residues. Trimming took 1 base from V and 1 from J, leaving 9 bases between them. The authors' processing: Estimation of nucleated cell counts was performed using reference gene primer amplification. Generated by immunoSEQ multiplex PCR, the TCRdb table keeps only in-frame clones and is missing some. V and J calls and clone size come straight from that table; D and trimming were deduced from the DNA. In the table there are 300,000 to 350,000 clones, approximately 89% of which are singletons. The sequence came from a woman under 40 with COVID-19, enrolled during active disease. The material sequenced was peripheral blood. V usage is TRBV27 and J usage is TRBJ2-3; TRBD2 is a possible D gene (5 bases). CDR3 region: CASSLLSGGTDTQYF. DNA for the CDR3: TGTGCCAGCAGTTTATTGTCCGGGGGCACAGATACGCAGTATTTT.